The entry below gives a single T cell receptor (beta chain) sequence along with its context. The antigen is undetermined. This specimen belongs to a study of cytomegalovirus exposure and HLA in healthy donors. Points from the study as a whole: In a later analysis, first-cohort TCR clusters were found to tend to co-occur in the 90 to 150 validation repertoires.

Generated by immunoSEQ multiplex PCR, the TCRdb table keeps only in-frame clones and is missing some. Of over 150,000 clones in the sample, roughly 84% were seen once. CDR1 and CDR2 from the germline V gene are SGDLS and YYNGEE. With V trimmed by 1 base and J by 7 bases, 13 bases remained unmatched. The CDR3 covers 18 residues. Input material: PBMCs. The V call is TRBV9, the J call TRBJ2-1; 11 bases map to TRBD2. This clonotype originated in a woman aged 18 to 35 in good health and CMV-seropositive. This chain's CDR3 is CASSVSPLLAGGRNEQFF. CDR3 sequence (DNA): TGTGCCAGCAGCGTAAGCCCTCTTTTAGCGGGGGGGCGGAATGAGCAGTTCTTC.